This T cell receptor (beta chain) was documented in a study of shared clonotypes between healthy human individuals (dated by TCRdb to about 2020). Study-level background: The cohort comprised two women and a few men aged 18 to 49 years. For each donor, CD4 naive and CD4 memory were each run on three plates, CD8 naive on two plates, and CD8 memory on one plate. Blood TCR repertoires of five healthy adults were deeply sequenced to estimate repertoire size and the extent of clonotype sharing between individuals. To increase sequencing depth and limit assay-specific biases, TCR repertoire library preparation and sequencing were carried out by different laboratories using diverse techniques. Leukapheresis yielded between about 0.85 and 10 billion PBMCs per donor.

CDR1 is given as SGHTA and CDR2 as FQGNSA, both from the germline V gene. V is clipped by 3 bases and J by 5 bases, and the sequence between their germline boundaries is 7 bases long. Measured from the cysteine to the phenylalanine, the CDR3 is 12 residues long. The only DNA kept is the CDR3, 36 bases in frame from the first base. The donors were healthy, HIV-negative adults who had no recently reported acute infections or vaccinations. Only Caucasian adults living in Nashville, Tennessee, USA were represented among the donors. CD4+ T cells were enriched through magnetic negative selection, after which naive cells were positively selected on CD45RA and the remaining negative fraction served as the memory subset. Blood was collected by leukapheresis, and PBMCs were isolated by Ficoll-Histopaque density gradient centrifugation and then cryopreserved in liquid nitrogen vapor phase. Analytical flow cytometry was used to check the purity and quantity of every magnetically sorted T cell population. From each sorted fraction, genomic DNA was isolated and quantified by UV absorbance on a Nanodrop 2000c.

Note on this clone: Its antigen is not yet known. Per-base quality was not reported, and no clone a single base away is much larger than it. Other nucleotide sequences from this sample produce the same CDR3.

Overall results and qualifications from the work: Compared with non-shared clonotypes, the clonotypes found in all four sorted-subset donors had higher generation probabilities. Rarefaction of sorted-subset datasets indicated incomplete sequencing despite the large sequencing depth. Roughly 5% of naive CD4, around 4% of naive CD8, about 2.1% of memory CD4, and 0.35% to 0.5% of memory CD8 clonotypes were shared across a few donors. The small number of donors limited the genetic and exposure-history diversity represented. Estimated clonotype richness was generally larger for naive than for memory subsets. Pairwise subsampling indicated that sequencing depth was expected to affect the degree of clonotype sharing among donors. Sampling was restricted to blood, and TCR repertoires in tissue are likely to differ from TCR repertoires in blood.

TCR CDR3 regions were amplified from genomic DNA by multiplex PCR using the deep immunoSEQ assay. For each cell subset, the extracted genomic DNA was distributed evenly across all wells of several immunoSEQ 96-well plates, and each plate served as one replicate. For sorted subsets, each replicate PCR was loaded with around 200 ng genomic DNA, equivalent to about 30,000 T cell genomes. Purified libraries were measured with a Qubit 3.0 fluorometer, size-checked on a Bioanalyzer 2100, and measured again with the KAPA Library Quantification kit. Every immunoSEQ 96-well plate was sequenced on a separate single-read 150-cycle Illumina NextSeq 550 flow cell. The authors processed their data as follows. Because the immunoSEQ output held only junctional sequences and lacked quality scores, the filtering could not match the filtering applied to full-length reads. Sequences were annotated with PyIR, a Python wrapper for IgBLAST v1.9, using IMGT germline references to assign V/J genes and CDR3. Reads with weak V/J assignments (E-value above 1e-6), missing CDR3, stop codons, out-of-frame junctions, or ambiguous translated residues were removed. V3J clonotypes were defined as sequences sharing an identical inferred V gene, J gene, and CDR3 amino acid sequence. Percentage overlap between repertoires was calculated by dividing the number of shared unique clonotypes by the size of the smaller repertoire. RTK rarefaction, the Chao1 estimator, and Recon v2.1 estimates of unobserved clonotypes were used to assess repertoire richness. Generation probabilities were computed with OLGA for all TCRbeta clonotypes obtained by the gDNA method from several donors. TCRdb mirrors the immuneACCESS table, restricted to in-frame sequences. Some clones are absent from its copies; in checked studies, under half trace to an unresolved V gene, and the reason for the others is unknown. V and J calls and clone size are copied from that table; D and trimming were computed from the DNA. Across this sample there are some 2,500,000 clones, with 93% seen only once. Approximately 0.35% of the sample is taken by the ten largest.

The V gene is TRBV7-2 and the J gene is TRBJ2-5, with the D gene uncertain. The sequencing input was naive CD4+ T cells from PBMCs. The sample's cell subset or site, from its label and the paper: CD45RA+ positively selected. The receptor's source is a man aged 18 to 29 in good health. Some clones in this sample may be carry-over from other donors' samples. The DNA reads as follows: TGTGCCAGCAGCTTGCTCAGGGAGACCCAGTACTTC. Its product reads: CASSLLRETQYF.